The 23 T cell receptor beta chains in this list originate from one sample, sequenced in a study of Graves' ophthalmopathy and Graves' hyperthyroidism. RNA transcripts provided the template for amplifying TCR beta CDR3 regions. HTBI-primed RT-PCR formed the first round, and a multiplex PCR formed the second. TCRdb analysed the multiplex PCR reads with MiXCR anew, one entry per CDR3 protein. The repertoire holds more than 40,000 distinct CDR3 sequences, over 45% seen once, with under 30% in the top ten. The sample comprised peripheral blood. Source of these receptors: an adult man with Graves' ophthalmopathy.

J is TRBJ2-2 and V is TRBV20-1; 9 nucleotides line up with TRBD2. Germline V gene lookup returns CDR1 DFQATT and CDR2 SNEGSKA (reference sequence). The CDR3 is made up of 16 amino acids. V trimming: 5 bases; J trimming: 6 bases; junction bases outside the gene matches: 13. The CDR3 nucleotides read TGCAGTGCTCCTGGGGCCCTAGCGGGACCCTCCGGGGAGCTGTTTTTT. It translates to CSAPGALAGPSGELFF.

This clonotype was picked up many times. This may be a read error: a much more frequent sequence differs by one nucleotide. The rearrangement joins TRBV5-4 to TRBJ2-7; the D gene is possibly TRBD1 (6 bases). The CDR3 sequence is 13 residues long. CDR1 and CDR2 from the germline V gene are SGHNT and YYREEE (reference sequence). The CDR3 nucleotides read TGTGCCAACAGCTTATGGGGGCTAAGGGAGCAGTACTTC. Translated: CANSLWGLREQYF.

The chain uses TRBV20-1 and TRBJ2-3, with 15 bases that match TRBD2. The CDR3 loop spans 15 amino acids. CDR1 and CDR2 from the germline V gene are DFQATT and SNEGSKA (reference sequence). The CDR3 nucleotides read TGCAGCCTCTTTGGACTAGCGGGAGGGTCAGATACGCAGTATTTT. Translation gives CSLFGLAGGSDTQYF.

V gene TRBV20-1 combines with J gene TRBJ2-7, with 8 nucleotides matching TRBD2. Germline assignment: CDR1 DFQATT and CDR2 SNEGSKA (reference sequence). The junction had 11 bases not matched to a gene; V was cut back by 6 bases and J by 4 bases. The CDR3 length is 14 residues. The CDR3 sequence: CSALRTGGVYEQYF. The CDR3 nucleotides are TGCAGTGCGTTAAGGACCGGGGGGGTTTACGAGCAGTACTTC.

This clonotype occurred once. The chain has TRBV7-9 and TRBJ2-2; tentatively, D is TRBD2 (5 bases). From germline, CDR1 is SEHNR and CDR2 FQNEAQ (reference sequence). CDR3 size: 15 residues. V lost 3 bases and J lost 7, with 15 bases in between. CDR3 nucleotide sequence: TGTGCCAGCAGCTTTGGTCGGGGTGGTAGCGGGGAGCTGTTTTTT. This encodes CASSFGRGGSGELFF.

The chain combines TRBV7-3 with TRBJ2-7, with D unresolved. Deletions cut 2 bases from V and 6 bases from J, with 8 bases between. Germline-derived CDR1 and CDR2 are SGHTA and FQGTGA. This CDR3 comprises 12 residues. CDR3 nucleotides: TGTGCCAGCAGCTTAGATGGCGTCGAGCAGTACTTC. This codes for CASSLDGVEQYF. The full variable domain, with the rest looked up from reference TRBV7-3 and TRBJ2-7, is GAGVSQTPSNKVTEKGKYVELRCDPISGHTALYWYRQSLGQGPEFLIYFQGTGAADDSGLPNDRFFAVRPEGSVSTLKIQRTERGDSAVYLCASSLDGVEQYFGPGTRLTVT.

Remarks on this clonotype: This clone may be a read error of a much larger clone one base away. The chain links TRBV12-3 or TRBV12-4 to TRBJ1-2, with 8 bases fitting TRBD1. The CDR3 is 14 residues long. J was trimmed by 7 bases and V by 11 bases; bases with no gene match: 15. The CDR3 loop is CAWSGDRPWCGYTF. DNA of the CDR3: TGTGCCTGGAGTGGGGACAGGCCGTGGTGTGGCTACACCTTC.

This clonotype was seen repeatedly, ten times or more. V gene TRBV5-6 combines with J gene TRBJ2-1; 9 bases are a match to TRBD2. The V segment lost 4 bases and the J segment 7 bases; nucleotides outside the gene matches: 6. Germline CDR1 SGHDT, CDR2 YYEEEE. The CDR3 runs to 14 residues. CDR3 sequence reads: CASSISGRGNEQFF. Written as DNA, the CDR3 is TGTGCCAGCAGCATTAGCGGGAGAGGGAATGAGCAGTTCTTC.

About this clonotype itself: Germline and junction disagree at one end, which may indicate a read error. The chain joins TRBV11-1 to TRBJ2-1; a possible D gene is TRBD1 (6 bases). CDR1 and CDR2 from the germline V gene are SGHAT and FQDESV (reference sequence). The CDR3 is 13 residues long. The CDR3 sequence is CTSSFRGGEWQIF. For the CDR3, the DNA is TGTACCAGCAGCTTTCGAGGGGGAGAATGGCAGATCTTC.

The table lists this clonotype with many counts. Being one base from a much bigger clone, this may be a read error. The chain is built from TRBV14 and TRBJ2-3, with no clear D. Germline CDR1 is SGHDN and CDR2 is FVKESK. The CDR3 runs to 13 residues. CDR3 sequence: CASSQPGTDTQCF. As DNA, the CDR3 is TGTGCCAGCAGCCAGCCCGGTACAGATACGCAGTGTTTT.

The rearrangement uses TRBV10-1 and TRBJ2-7; D is uncertain. Trimming took off 8 bases at V and 0 bases at J, with 5 bases between the two ends. This CDR3 region has 11 residues. CDR1 is WNHNN and CDR2 is SYGVQD in the germline V gene (reference sequence). The CDR3 sequence is CASGDSYEQYF. The CDR3 nucleotides read TGCGCCAGCGGGGACTCCTACGAGCAGTACTTC.

The chain couples TRBV5-4 to TRBJ2-3; TRBD2 aligns across 16 bases. This CDR3 has 18 residues. J gave up 3 bases and V 4 bases, and 8 bases lay outside the gene matches. Per the germline V gene, CDR1 is SGHNT and CDR2 is YYREEE (reference sequence). As DNA, the CDR3 is TGTGCCAGCAGCATAGGGACTAGCGGGGGGGCCTGGACAGATACGCAGTATTTT. It encodes CASSIGTSGGAWTDTQYF.

This clonotype was detected ten times or more. The chain carries TRBV11-2 and TRBJ1-1; no definite D call. The germline V and J ends were trimmed by 7 bases and 0 bases, with 12 bases remaining between them. CDR3 length: 14 residues. From germline, CDR1 is SGHAT and CDR2 FQNNGV. The CDR3 protein is CASTLTAMNTEAFF. CDR3 DNA sequence: TGTGCCAGCACCCTCACGGCCATGAACACTGAAGCTTTCTTT.

The chain employs TRBV5-1 and TRBJ2-3; 7 nucleotides match TRBD2. Germline loops: CDR1 SGHRS, CDR2 YFSETQ. The CDR3 sequence is 15 residues long. V was clipped by 2 bases and J by 0 bases; unmatched bases: 3. For the CDR3, the DNA is TGCGCCAGCAGCTTCCTAGCGGATAGCACAGATACGCAGTATTTT. This translates into CASSFLADSTDTQYF.

This chain joins TRBV9 and TRBJ2-1, with TRBD2 matching 8 bases. The CDR3 is 14 residues long. V gave up 4 bases and J gave up 9 bases; unmatched junction bases: 9. The germline gives CDR1 SGDLS, CDR2 YYNGEE. The CDR3 DNA is TGTGCCAGCAGCTCCACTAGCGGAGGGAGTGAGCAGTTCTTC. Protein: CASSSTSGGSEQFF.

This chain uses TRBV19 with TRBJ1-6, with 7 bases identical to TRBD1. Germline assignment: CDR1 LNHDA and CDR2 SQIVND (reference sequence). Trimming cost V 6 bases and J 10 bases; bases outside gene matches: 12. The CDR3 sequence is 15 residues long. Here the CDR3 DNA reads TGTGCCAGTAGGACGACAGGGTTATCTAACTCACCCCTCCACTTT. Protein sequence: CASRTTGLSNSPLHF.

Ten or more counts support this clonotype. The J gene is TRBJ2-7, the V gene TRBV2; perhaps TRBD2 as D (5 bases). The germline V gene encodes CDR1 SNHLY and CDR2 FYNNEI. Trimming left V 4 bases short and J 2 bases short, with 12 bases between. This CDR3 has 14 amino acids. CDR3 amino acids: CASSGASFAYEQYF. In DNA form, the CDR3 reads TGTGCCAGCAGTGGGGCTAGCTTCGCCTACGAGCAGTACTTC.

This clonotype was counted at least ten times. The V and J genes are TRBV7-9 and TRBJ2-3; no clear D gene. The V end lost 5 bases, the J end lost 1 base, and 10 bases lay between the germline ends. The CDR3 runs to 14 residues. CDR1 SEHNR and CDR2 FQNEAQ come from the germline V gene (reference sequence). DNA of the CDR3: TGTGCCAGCAGCGGGCCTCTCGGCACAGATACGCAGTATTTT. It encodes CASSGPLGTDTQYF.

This clonotype is categorized as medium-sized. The chain employs TRBV19 and TRBJ2-7, with no clear D. Trimming took 3 bases from V and 2 from J, leaving 8 bases between them. Germline V gene data show CDR1 as LNHDA and CDR2 as SQIVND (reference sequence). The CDR3 consists of 13 residues. The CDR3 loop is CASSISRTYEQYF. CDR3 bases: TGTGCCAGTAGTATCAGCAGGACCTACGAGCAGTACTTC.

In its sample, this clonotype was seen many times. The V and J genes are TRBV5-1 and TRBJ1-4; TRBD1 is a possible D gene (5 bases). This CDR3 is 14 amino acids long. Trimming shortened V by 3 bases and J by 1 base, and 7 bases separated the two germline ends. Germline CDR1 and CDR2: SGHRS and YFSETQ. CDR3 in DNA: TGCGCCAGCAGCTCGACAGAAACTAATGAAAAACTGTTTTTT. Translating gives CASSSTETNEKLFF.

The sample holds one count of this clonotype. This chain connects TRBV6-1 to TRBJ1-2; a possible D gene is TRBD1 (5 bases). The germline CDR1 and CDR2 sequences are MNHNS and SASEGT. The CDR3 has 13 amino acids. Trimming left V 5 bases short and J 10 bases short, with 17 bases between. The CDR3: CASSPQGENDYTF. For the CDR3, the DNA is TGTGCCAGCAGTCCACAAGGGGAAAATGACTACACCTTC.

This clonotype was found many times. This rearrangement joins TRBV14 to TRBJ2-2, with unresolved D. Germline lookup yields CDR1 SGHDN and CDR2 FVKESK. The CDR3 length is 12 residues. V lost 4 bases to trimming and J lost 3 bases, with 3 bases between them. The CDR3 sequence is CASSPYTGELFF. Here the CDR3 DNA reads TGTGCCAGCAGCCCTTACACCGGGGAGCTGTTTTTT. Using reference TRBV14 and TRBJ2-2 for the parts outside the CDR3, the full variable domain is EAGVTQFPSHSVIEKGQTVTLRCDPISGHDNLYWYRRVMGKEIKFLLHFVKESKQDESGMPNNRFLAERTGGTYSTLKVQPAELEDSGVYFCASSPYTGELFFGEGSRLTVL.

In this sample, this clonotype turned up many times. The chain recombines TRBV5-1 with TRBJ2-5; no definite D call. Germline-derived CDR1 and CDR2 are SGHRS and YFSETQ. The CDR3 totals 12 residues. Deletions cut 1 base from V and 0 bases from J, with 1 base between. The CDR3 bases are TGCGCCAGCAGCTTGCACCAAGAGACCCAGTACTTC. This sequence encodes CASSLHQETQYF.